The source of this T cell receptor beta chain is a study of early T cells in non-severe SARS-CoV-2 infection. In germline, CDR1 is DFQATT, CDR2 SNEGSKA (reference sequence). The V gene lost 6 bases and the J gene lost 4 bases, with 12 bases spanning the gap. This CDR3 has 13 amino acids. Individual cDNA molecules were tagged with unique molecular identifiers. TCRdb reprocessed the 5' RACE reads with MiXCR, giving one entry per CDR3 protein. Among roughly 64,000 distinct CDR3 sequences, roughly 12% were seen once, and the ten largest hold roughly 3%. V gene TRBV20-1 combines with J gene TRBJ2-2; D possibly corresponds to TRBD1 (5 bases). The TCR sequence derives from an adult who was a healthcare worker with PCR-confirmed SARS-CoV-2 infection or an uninfected control (not recorded which). This material consisted of whole blood, taken at baseline. CDR3: CSAPGPPTGELFF. CDR3 DNA sequence: TGCAGTGCCCCAGGGCCTCCCACCGGGGAGCTGTTTTTT.